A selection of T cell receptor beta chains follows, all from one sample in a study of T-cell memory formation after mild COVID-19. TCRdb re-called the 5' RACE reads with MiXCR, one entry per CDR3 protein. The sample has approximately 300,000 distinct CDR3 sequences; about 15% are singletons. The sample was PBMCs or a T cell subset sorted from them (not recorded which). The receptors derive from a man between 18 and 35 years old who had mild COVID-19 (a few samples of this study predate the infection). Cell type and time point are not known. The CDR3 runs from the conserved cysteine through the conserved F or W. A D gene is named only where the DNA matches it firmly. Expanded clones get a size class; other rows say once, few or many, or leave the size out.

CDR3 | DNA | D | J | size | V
CASIPFTGAEAFF | TGTGCCAGCATACCATTCACGGGGGCTGAAGCTTTCTTT | NA | TRBJ1-1 | NA | TRBV6-6
CASSPGVRTYSEQFF | TGTGCCAGCAGCCCAGGGGTGAGAACTTACTCTGAGCAGTTCTTC | NA | TRBJ2-1 | few | TRBV11-2
CASSPVEGFKNIQYF | TGTGCCAGCAGCCCAGTGGAGGGGTTCAAAAACATTCAGTACTTC | NA | TRBJ2-4 | NA | TRBV3-1
CASSLEPSSTDTQYF | TGTGCCAGCAGCCTTGAACCCTCTAGCACAGATACGCAGTATTTT | NA | TRBJ2-3 | few | TRBV5-6
CASSLEYSYQPQHF | TGTGCCAGCAGCTTAGAATATAGCTATCAGCCCCAGCATTTT | NA | TRBJ1-5 | NA | TRBV7-9
CASSRYRGSFGNTIYF | TGTGCCAGCAGCCGGTACAGGGGTTCGTTCGGAAACACCATATATTTT | TRBD1 | TRBJ1-3 | few | TRBV5-6
CASSYSGTSGGGDTQYF | TGTGCCAGCAGTTACTCCGGGACTAGCGGGGGTGGTGATACGCAGTATTTT | TRBD2 | TRBJ2-3 | few | TRBV6-5
CASSKDGYNEQFF | TGTGCCAGCAGCAAGGACGGGTACAATGAGCAGTTCTTC | NA | TRBJ2-1 | NA | TRBV21-1
CAWKYRGREKLFF | TGTGCCTGGAAGTACAGGGGCAGGGAAAAACTGTTTTTT | TRBD1 | TRBJ1-4 | NA | TRBV30
CASSREAGRSPLHF | TGTGCCAGCAGTCGGGAGGCAGGGCGGTCACCCCTCCACTTT | NA | TRBJ1-6 | NA | TRBV12-3/TRBV12-4
CASSLYKQPQHF | TGTGCCAGCAGTTTATACAAGCAGCCCCAGCATTTT | NA | TRBJ1-5 | few | TRBV28
CASSSDRDKTQYF | TGTGCCAGCAGCTCGGACAGGGATAAGACCCAGTACTTC | TRBD1 | TRBJ2-5 | few | TRBV7-3
CASWGGNTGELFF | TGTGCCAGCTGGGGGGGAAACACCGGGGAGCTGTTTTTT | TRBD2 | TRBJ2-2 | few | TRBV28
CSARDPTGWAQPQHF | TGCAGTGCTAGAGATCCGACAGGGTGGGCTCAGCCCCAGCATTTT | TRBD1 | TRBJ1-5 | many | TRBV20-1
CASSPRQVNEQFF | TGTGCCAGCAGCCCCCGGCAGGTAAATGAGCAGTTCTTC | NA | TRBJ2-1 | NA | TRBV5-5
CASTTGASGNTIYF | TGTGCCAGTACTACAGGAGCCTCTGGAAACACCATATATTTT | NA | TRBJ1-3 | NA | TRBV19
CSARSHLGGRDGYTF | TGCAGTGCTAGATCCCACCTCGGGGGGAGGGATGGCTACACCTTC | NA | TRBJ1-2 | few | TRBV20-1
CASSHELAGPRADTQYF | TGTGCCAGCAGCCATGAACTAGCGGGGCCCCGCGCAGATACGCAGTATTTT | TRBD2 | TRBJ2-3 | few | TRBV4-2
CASGETWEGAGSYTF | TGTGCCAGCGGGGAGACATGGGAGGGGGCAGGTAGCTACACCTTC | TRBD1 | TRBJ1-2 | many | TRBV7-2
CASSPSRPSGSYEQYF | TGCGCCAGCAGCCCCAGCCGGCCTAGCGGCTCCTACGAGCAGTACTTC | TRBD2 | TRBJ2-7 | NA | TRBV5-1
CATSRDPSYGQPQHF | TGTGCCACCAGCAGAGACCCCTCGTACGGGCAGCCCCAGCATTTT | NA | TRBJ1-5 | few | TRBV15
CASSSAGAETQYF | TGTGCCAGCAGCTCTGCGGGGGCAGAGACCCAGTACTTC | NA | TRBJ2-5 | few | TRBV14
CASSFGTHQETQYF | TGTGCCAGCAGCTTCGGGACTCATCAAGAGACCCAGTACTTC | NA | TRBJ2-5 | NA | TRBV11-2
CASRSLEEKLFF | TGTGCCAGCAGAAGCCTGGAAGAAAAACTGTTTTTT | NA | TRBJ1-4 | NA | TRBV9
CASSFSSGGIYEQFF | TGTGCCAGCAGCTTCAGCAGCGGGGGGATCTATGAGCAGTTCTTC | TRBD2 | TRBJ2-1 | NA | TRBV11-2
CASSWTGGGYGYTF | TGTGCCAGCAGTTGGACAGGGGGGGGCTATGGCTACACCTTC | TRBD1 | TRBJ1-2 | NA | TRBV12-3/TRBV12-4
CASSLLGRLRAETQYF | TGTGCCAGCAGTTTATTGGGTAGACTACGGGCGGAAACCCAGTACTTC | NA | TRBJ2-5 | few | TRBV12-3/TRBV12-4
CATSDGVQPQHF | TGTGCCACCAGTGATGGGGTTCAGCCCCAGCATTTT | NA | TRBJ1-5 | few | TRBV24-1
CASSLRSDREQFF | TGCGCCAGCAGCTTGAGGTCGGATCGGGAGCAGTTCTTC | NA | TRBJ2-1 | NA | TRBV5-1
CASSLVWGVATNEKLFF | TGCGCCAGCAGCTTGGTATGGGGAGTTGCAACTAATGAAAAACTGTTTTTT | NA | TRBJ1-4 | NA | TRBV5-1
CASSAQAGFQPQHF | TGTGCCAGCTCAGCGCAGGCAGGGTTCCAGCCCCAGCATTTT | NA | TRBJ1-5 | few | TRBV18
CSATGGGVGEKLFF | TGCAGTGCTACAGGGGGAGGCGTAGGCGAAAAACTGTTTTTT | TRBD1 | TRBJ1-4 | few | TRBV20-1
CASREGNYNSPLHF | TGTGCCAGTCGTGAGGGGAACTATAATTCACCCCTCCACTTT | NA | TRBJ1-6 | few | TRBV28